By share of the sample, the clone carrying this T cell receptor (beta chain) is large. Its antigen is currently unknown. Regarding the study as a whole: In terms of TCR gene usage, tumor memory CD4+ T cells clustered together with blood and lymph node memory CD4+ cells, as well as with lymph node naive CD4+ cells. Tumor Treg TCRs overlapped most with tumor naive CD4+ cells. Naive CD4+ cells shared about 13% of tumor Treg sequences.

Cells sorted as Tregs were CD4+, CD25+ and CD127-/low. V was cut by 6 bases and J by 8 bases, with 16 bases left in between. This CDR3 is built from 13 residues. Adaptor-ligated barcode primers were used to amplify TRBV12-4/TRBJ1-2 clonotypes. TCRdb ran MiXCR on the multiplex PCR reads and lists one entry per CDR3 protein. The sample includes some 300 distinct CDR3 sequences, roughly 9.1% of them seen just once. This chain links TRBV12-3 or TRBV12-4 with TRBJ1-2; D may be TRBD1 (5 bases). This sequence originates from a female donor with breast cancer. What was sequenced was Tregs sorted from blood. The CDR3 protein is CASRQLGVRGYTF. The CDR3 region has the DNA TGTGCCAGCAGGCAATTAGGGGTGCGGGGCTACACCTTC.